The table lists the clone carrying this TCR beta chain with many counts. Time point specified: after trial treatment. Treatment given: LDRT plus nivolumab, ipilimumab, low-dose cyclophosphamide and aspirin (RACIN trial). Every donor's regimen consisted of nivolumab, ipilimumab, aspirin, low-dose cyclophosphamide and low-dose radiotherapy. These data belong to a study of low-dose radiotherapy and immunotherapy resistance in tumors. Study context: Patients of Cohort 1 had 0.5 Gy fractions every 2 weeks, which summed to 6.5 Gy. Participants in Cohort 2 were given 1 Gy per fraction every two weeks, for 13 Gy over 26 weeks.

Trimming took 3 bases from V and 2 from J; bases not matched to a gene: 11. Germline CDR1 reads KGHDR; CDR2 reads SFDVKD. The CDR3 runs 18 residues. First-strand cDNA relied on TRAV- and TRBV-specific primers spanning alpha and beta chains. The authors amplified TCRs for roughly 20 PCR cycles with a constant-region primer and a V-primer adapter. TCRdb re-called the reads through MiXCR, storing one row per CDR3 protein. The top ten hold around a tenth of the sample, which has approximately 42,000 distinct CDR3 sequences, less than 30% seen once. The material sequenced was PBMCs, taken after low-dose radiotherapy plus immunotherapy. The rearrangement uses TRBV24-1 and TRBJ2-1; TRBD1 aligns across 8 bases. This sequence was found in a male donor with prostate cancer. For the CDR3, the DNA is TGTGCCACCAGTGATCGAACCGGACAGGGCCCTACCTACAATGAGCAGTTCTTC. It translates to CATSDRTGQGPTYNEQFF.